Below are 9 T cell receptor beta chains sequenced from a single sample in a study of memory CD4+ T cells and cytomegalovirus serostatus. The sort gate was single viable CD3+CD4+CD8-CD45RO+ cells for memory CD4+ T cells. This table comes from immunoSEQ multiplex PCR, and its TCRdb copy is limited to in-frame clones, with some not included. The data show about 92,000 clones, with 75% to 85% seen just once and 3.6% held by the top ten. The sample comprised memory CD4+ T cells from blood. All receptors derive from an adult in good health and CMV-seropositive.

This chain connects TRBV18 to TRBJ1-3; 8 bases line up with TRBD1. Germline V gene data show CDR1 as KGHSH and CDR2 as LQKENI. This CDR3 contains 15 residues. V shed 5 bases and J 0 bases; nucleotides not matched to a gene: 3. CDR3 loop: CASSFGQGSGNTIYF. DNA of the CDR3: TGTGCCAGCTCATTCGGACAGGGCTCTGGAAACACCATATATTTT.

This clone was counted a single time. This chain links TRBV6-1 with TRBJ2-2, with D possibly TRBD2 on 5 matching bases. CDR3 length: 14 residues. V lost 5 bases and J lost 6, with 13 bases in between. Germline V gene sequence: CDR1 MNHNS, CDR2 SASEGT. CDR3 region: CASSQQGRAGELFF. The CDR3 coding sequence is TGTGCCAGCAGTCAACAAGGGCGGGCCGGGGAGCTGTTTTTT.

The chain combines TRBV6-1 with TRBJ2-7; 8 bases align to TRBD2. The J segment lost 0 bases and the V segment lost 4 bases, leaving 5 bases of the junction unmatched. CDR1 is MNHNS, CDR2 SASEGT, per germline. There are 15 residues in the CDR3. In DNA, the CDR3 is TGTGCCAGCAGTGGGGTAGCGGGACTCTCCTACGAGCAGTACTTC. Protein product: CASSGVAGLSYEQYF.

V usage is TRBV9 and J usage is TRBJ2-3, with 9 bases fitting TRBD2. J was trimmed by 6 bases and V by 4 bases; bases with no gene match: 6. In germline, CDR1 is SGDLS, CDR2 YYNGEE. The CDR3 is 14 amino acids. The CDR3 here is CASSPRTSEDTQYF. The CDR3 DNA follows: TGTGCCAGCAGCCCCCGGACTAGCGAGGATACGCAGTATTTT.

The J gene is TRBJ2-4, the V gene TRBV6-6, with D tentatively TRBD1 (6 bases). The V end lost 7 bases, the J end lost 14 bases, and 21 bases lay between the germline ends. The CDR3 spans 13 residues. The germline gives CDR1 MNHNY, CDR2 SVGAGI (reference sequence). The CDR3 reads CASTLTQGSTEYF. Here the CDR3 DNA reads TGTGCCAGCACCTTGACCCAGGGGAGTACGGAGTACTTC.

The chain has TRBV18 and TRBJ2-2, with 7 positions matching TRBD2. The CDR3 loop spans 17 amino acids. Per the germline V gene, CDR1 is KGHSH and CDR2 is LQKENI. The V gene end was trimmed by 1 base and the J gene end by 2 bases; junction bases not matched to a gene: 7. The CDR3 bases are TGTGCCAGCTCACCACTCTCCGGGAGGCGCAACACCGGGGAGCTGTTTTTT. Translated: CASSPLSGRRNTGELFF.

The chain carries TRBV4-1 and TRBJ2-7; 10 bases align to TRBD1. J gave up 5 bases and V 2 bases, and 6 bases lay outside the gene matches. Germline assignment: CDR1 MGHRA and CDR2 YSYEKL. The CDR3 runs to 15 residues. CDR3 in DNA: TGCGCCAGCAGCCAACCCGGGACAGGGGCCCACGAGCAGTACTTC. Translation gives CASSQPGTGAHEQYF.

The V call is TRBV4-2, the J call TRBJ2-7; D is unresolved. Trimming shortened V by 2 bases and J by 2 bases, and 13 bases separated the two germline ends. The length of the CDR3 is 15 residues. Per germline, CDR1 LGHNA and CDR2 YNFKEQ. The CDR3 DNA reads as TGTGCCAGCAGCCAATCGCCAGGACCAACCTACGAGCAGTACTTC. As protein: CASSQSPGPTYEQYF.

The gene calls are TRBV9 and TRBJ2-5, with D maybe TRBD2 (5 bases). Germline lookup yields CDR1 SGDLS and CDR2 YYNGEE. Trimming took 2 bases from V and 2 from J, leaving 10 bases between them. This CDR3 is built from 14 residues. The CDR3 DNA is TGTGCCAGCAGCGTTACCAGCGGACAAGAGACCCAGTACTTC. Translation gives CASSVTSGQETQYF.